The clone carrying this T cell receptor beta chain was seen just once. Its antigen is as yet unknown. This sample is drawn from a study of T cell repertoires in cytomegalovirus infection. Study as a whole: From public TCR beta signatures came an indication of both CMV infection and matching HLA type. Study conclusions and caveats: Summed frequency of public TCR beta families distinguished CMV carriers with the relevant HLA. Clonotypes of TCR beta that were HLA-C-restricted and CMV-specific dominated the ex vivo response.

The CDR3 runs to 13 residues. The V end was cut by 8 bases, the J end by 1 base, with 11 bases between. Germline CDR1 and CDR2: MNHEY and SVGEGT. TCRdb ran MiXCR on the reads and lists one entry per CDR3 protein. The repertoire includes about 310,000 distinct CDR3 sequences, around a sixth of them detected once, and around 12% sits in the top ten. The sequenced sample was PBMCs. This sequence was found in a human donor in good health (CMV status not recorded). Some clones in this sample may be carry-over from other donors' samples. The rearrangement joins TRBV6-2 or TRBV6-3 to TRBJ1-1; unclear D gene. As DNA, the CDR3 is TGTGCCAGCTGTTTAGGAGGGAACACTGAAGCTTTCTTT. Its protein is CASCLGGNTEAFF.